The 16 T cell receptor beta chains listed next were all sequenced from one sample in a study of T cells in Graves' hyperthyroidism and ophthalmopathy. TCR beta CDR3 regions were amplified from RNA transcripts. The TCR CDR3 was amplified in a first-round RT-PCR using the HTBI primer set. TCRdb fed the multiplex PCR reads into MiXCR, producing one record per CDR3 protein. The sample has hundreds of thousands of distinct CDR3 sequences; more than 30% are singletons. Sequences were obtained from blood. These receptors originate from a man aged 18 to 29 with Graves' hyperthyroidism.

The gene calls are TRBV2 and TRBJ2-7, with D perhaps matching TRBD1 (6 bases). The CDR3 runs 13 residues. Trimming left V 11 bases short and J 3 bases short, with 17 bases between. Germline loops: CDR1 SNHLY, CDR2 FYNNEI. The CDR3 reads CAGIRTVNYEQYF. DNA for the CDR3: TGTGCCGGCATTCGGACAGTCAACTACGAGCAGTACTTC.

This clonotype was counted ten times or more. The V and J genes are TRBV7-2 and TRBJ1-6; unclear D gene. This CDR3 spans 15 amino acids. Trimming stripped 1 base from V and 8 bases from J, with 12 bases between. From germline, CDR1 is SGHTA and CDR2 FQGNSA. CDR3 protein: CASSLGLGSDSPLHF. CDR3 nucleotide sequence: TGTGCCAGCAGCTTAGGCCTGGGTTCGGATTCACCCCTCCACTTT.

In this sample, this clonotype turned up many times. The chain combines TRBV4-2 with TRBJ1-5, with D possibly matching TRBD1 (6 bases). Germline-derived CDR1 and CDR2 are LGHNA and YNFKEQ. V lost 3 bases to trimming and J lost 8 bases, with 11 bases between them. This CDR3 is built from 13 residues. The CDR3 nucleotides are TGTGCCAGCAGCCACAGGGAGGGGGAGCCCCAGCATTTT. Translation gives CASSHREGEPQHF.

About this clonotype itself: The junction departs from germline at one end; a sequencing error may be responsible. The chain joins TRBV10-3 to TRBJ1-5; no clear D. Germline V gives CDR1 ENHRY, CDR2 SYGVKD. This CDR3 contains 16 residues. DNA for the CDR3: TGTGCCAGCAGTCCCCCCGCCAAGTCTAGCAATCAGCCCCAGCATTTT. Translated: CASSPPAKSSNQPQHF.

This clonotype was recorded only once. V usage is TRBV6-1 and J usage is TRBJ2-5; D possibly corresponds to TRBD2 (6 bases). The CDR3 runs 12 residues. Deletions cut 8 bases from V and 1 base from J, with 8 bases between. From germline, CDR1 is MNHNS and CDR2 SASEGT. The CDR3 here is CASCSGQETQYF. The CDR3 DNA reads as TGTGCCAGCTGTAGCGGCCAAGAGACCCAGTACTTC.

In this sample, this clonotype turned up many times. V is TRBV24-1 and J is TRBJ2-2, with D possibly TRBD1 on 5 matching bases. This CDR3 comprises 13 residues. The germline V gene encodes CDR1 KGHDR and CDR2 SFDVKD. The V end lost 4 bases, the J end lost 3 bases, and 5 bases lay between the germline ends. The CDR3 spells CATSETDTGELFF. The CDR3 nucleotides read TGTGCCACCAGTGAGACAGACACCGGGGAGCTGTTTTTT.

There are many counts of this clonotype. The chain recombines TRBV7-2 with TRBJ1-3; D not certain. The CDR3 loop spans 14 amino acids. The germline V gene has CDR1 SGHTA and CDR2 FQGNSA. V gave up 4 bases and J gave up 4 bases, with 11 bases separating them. CDR3 loop: CASSYTSLGNTIYF. The DNA for the CDR3 is TGTGCCAGCAGCTACACCTCCCTGGGAAACACCATATATTTT.

Note on this clonotype: This clone may be a read error of a much larger clone one base away. No conserved phenylalanine or tryptophan ends this CDR3, so it is likely a read error. The rearrangement uses TRBV7-9 and TRBJ1-2, with 8 bases matching TRBD1. The V gene end was trimmed by 5 bases and the J gene end by 4 bases; junction bases not matched to a gene: 12. Germline CDR1 SEHNR, CDR2 FQNEAQ (reference sequence). CDR3 length: 16 amino acids. The CDR3 DNA reads as TGTGCCAGCAGCCCCCCGGAAAGCAGGGGGCTCTATGGCTACACCCTC. Residues: CASSPPESRGLYGYTL.

This chain links TRBV7-9 with TRBJ2-6; possibly TRBD1 for D (6 bases). The CDR3 length is 20 residues. V was shortened by 3 bases and J by 3 bases, with 24 bases between the two germline ends. Looked up from germline, CDR1 is SEHNR and CDR2 is FQNEAQ (reference sequence). In DNA form, the CDR3 reads TGTGCCAGCAGCTTTCCTGGGTGGGACACCCGGTTTGGTGGGGCCAACGTCCTGACTTTC. Its translation is CASSFPGWDTRFGGANVLTF.

This clonotype was detected ten times or more. The gene calls are TRBV7-2 and TRBJ2-7; TRBD2 agrees at 9 bases. Trimming took 1 base from V and 0 from J; bases not matched to a gene: 7. The CDR3 length is 17 residues. Germline-derived CDR1 and CDR2 are SGHTA and FQGNSA. For the CDR3, the DNA is TGTGCCAGCAGCTTAGGGCTAGCGGGATGGAGCTCCTACGAGCAGTACTTC. It yields the protein CASSLGLAGWSSYEQYF.

On this clonotype itself: A much larger clonotype is one base distant, so this may be a read error. Because it lacks the conserved phenylalanine or tryptophan at the end, this CDR3 is likely a read error. This chain connects TRBV10-2 to TRBJ2-7, with 9 bases matching TRBD2. The ends lost 7 bases at V and 5 bases at J; junction bases unmatched: 6. Looked up from germline, CDR1 is WSHSY and CDR2 is SAAADI. CDR3 length equals 13 residues. The chain's CDR3 is CASISGRSNEQYL. DNA of the CDR3: TGCGCCAGCATTAGCGGGAGAAGCAACGAGCAGTACCTC.

This clonotype showed up just once. This could be a read error, since a much larger clone is one nucleotide away. The chain is built from TRBV2 and TRBJ1-2; TRBD1 might be the D (6 bases). The CDR3 is 12 amino acids. The V gene's germline CDR1 is SNHLY and CDR2 FYNNEI. V shed 7 bases and J shed 5 bases, with 11 bases lying between them. The CDR3: CASNSGQYGYTF. Written as DNA, the CDR3 is TGTGCCAGCAACTCAGGACAGTATGGCTACACCTTC.

The V call is TRBV20-1, the J call TRBJ1-5; D remains ambiguous. The CDR3 covers 14 residues. Germline CDR1 DFQATT, CDR2 SNEGSKA (reference sequence). V lost 0 bases, J lost 4 bases, and 10 bases lay in between. The CDR3 DNA reads TGCAGTGCTAGAGATTGGACGCAGAATCAGCCCCAGCATTTT. Translating it yields CSARDWTQNQPQHF.

The genes are TRBV5-1 and TRBJ2-2, with TRBD2 identical over 14 bases. This CDR3 comprises 16 residues. Germline V CDR1 and CDR2: SGHRS, YFSETQ. Trimming removed 3 bases from V and 6 bases from J; junction bases left unmatched: 4. The chain's CDR3 is CASSSLTSGGAGELFF. The CDR3 DNA sequence: TGCGCCAGCAGCTCCCTGACTAGCGGGGGGGCCGGGGAGCTGTTTTTT.

This clonotype was counted a few times. The genes are TRBV20-1 and TRBJ2-7, with D unclear. CDR1 DFQATT and CDR2 SNEGSKA come from the germline V gene (reference sequence). The CDR3 is made up of 12 amino acids. V was clipped by 6 bases and J by 2 bases, with 11 bases between them. The CDR3 loop is CSATRDPYEQYF. CDR3 in DNA: TGCAGTGCCACCCGAGACCCCTACGAGCAGTACTTC.

This clonotype was counted only a few times. The chain joins TRBV5-1 to TRBJ1-1; 8 bases are shared with TRBD1. This CDR3 is built from 14 residues. The V and J ends lost 4 bases and 8 bases, in that order; junction bases with no gene match: 10. CDR1 and CDR2 from the germline V gene are SGHRS and YFSETQ. For the CDR3, the DNA is TGCGCCAGCAGCCCTGGGACAGGAGATCCCGAAGCTTTCTTT. It translates to CASSPGTGDPEAFF.